The 16 T cell receptor beta chains presented below share a single source sample, sequenced in a study of blood T cell repertoires in COVID-19. Generated by immunoSEQ multiplex PCR, the TCRdb table keeps only in-frame clones and is missing some. The repertoire holds 95,000 to 110,000 clones, with over 85% as singletons. Sequences were obtained from peripheral blood. These receptors originate from a woman older than 75 in a cohort sampled during active COVID-19.

The rearrangement joins TRBV6-6 to TRBJ2-1; TRBD2 is a possible D gene (6 bases). Trimming took 2 bases from V and 9 from J, leaving 20 bases between them. The CDR3 consists of 16 residues. Germline V lookup: CDR1 MNHNY, CDR2 SVGAGI (reference sequence). The CDR3 region has the DNA TGTGCCAGCAGTTACGGGGGGAGCGGGCCCCGGGGTGAGCAGTTCTTC. It is translated as CASSYGGSGPRGEQFF.

The chain carries TRBV5-5 and TRBJ1-2; D is perhaps TRBD1 (6 bases). Germline loops: CDR1 SGHKS, CDR2 YYEKEE (reference sequence). The CDR3 is made up of 15 amino acids. V dropped 4 bases and J dropped 0 bases, with 13 bases sitting between them. CDR3 residues: CASSGAGATNYGYTF. CDR3 DNA: TGTGCCAGCAGCGGCGCAGGGGCCACTAACTATGGCTACACCTTC. Drawing the rest from reference TRBV5-5 and TRBJ1-2, the complete variable domain is DAGVTQSPTHLIKTRGQQVTLRCSPISGHKSVSWYQQVLGQGPQFIFQYYEKEERGRGNFPDRFSARQFPNYSSELNVNALLLGDSALYLCASSGAGATNYGYTFGSGTRLTVV.

This clone was counted once. CDR3 sequence: CASSPTVQGSHEQYF. The CDR3 nucleotides are TGTGCCAGCTCACCCACCGTGCAGGGTAGCCACGAGCAGTACTTC. The chain employs TRBV18 and TRBJ2-7, with a tentative D call TRBD1 (5 bases). This CDR3 spans 15 amino acids. V shed 3 bases and J shed 5 bases, with 17 bases lying between them. Germline V gene data show CDR1 as KGHSH and CDR2 as LQKENI.

This clone appeared once. The chain is built from TRBV5-1 and TRBJ2-5; 7 nucleotides agree with TRBD1. With V trimmed by 4 bases and J by 5 bases, 8 bases remained unmatched. Germline assignment: CDR1 SGHRS and CDR2 YFSETQ. The CDR3 has 14 amino acids. The CDR3 region is CASSIGQQGETQYF. CDR3 DNA: TGCGCCAGCAGCATCGGACAACAGGGGGAGACCCAGTACTTC. Variable domain in full (rest from reference TRBV5-1 and TRBJ2-5): KAGVTQTPRYLIKTRGQQVTLSCSPISGHRSVSWYQQTPGQGLQFLFEYFSETQRNKGNFPGRFSGRQFSNSRSEMNVSTLELGDSALYLCASSIGQQGETQYFGPGTRLLVL.

J is TRBJ1-4 and V is TRBV5-4; no clear D gene. V was shortened by 3 bases and J by 2 bases, with 8 bases between the two germline ends. Germline V gene data show CDR1 as SGHNT and CDR2 as YYREEE (reference sequence). The CDR3 is made up of 14 amino acids. CDR3 sequence: CASSSGQTNEKLFF. The CDR3 DNA reads TGTGCCAGCAGCTCTGGCCAGACTAATGAAAAACTGTTTTTT.

The chain links TRBV7-9 to TRBJ2-2; a weak D match, TRBD1 (5 bases). The V end was cut by 5 bases, the J end by 8 bases, with 12 bases between. CDR1 and CDR2 (germline): SEHNR, FQNEAQ (reference sequence). CDR3 length equals 13 residues. Written as DNA, the CDR3 is TGTGCCAGCAGCCCACAGGCGCCGGGGGAGCTGTTTTTT. Its translation is CASSPQAPGELFF. Supplemented by reference TRBV7-9 and TRBJ2-2, the full variable domain reads DTGVSQNPRHKITKRGQNVTFRCDPISEHNRLYWYRQTLGQGPEFLTYFQNEAQLEKSRLLSDRFSAERPKGSFSTLEIQRTEQGDSAMYLCASSPQAPGELFFGEGSRLTVL.

CDR3 nucleotide sequence: TGTGCCAGCAGCTTGTTTGGCGGGGATGAGCAGTTCTTC. This gives the protein CASSLFGGDEQFF. The chain has TRBV5-4 and TRBJ2-1; TRBD2 might be the D (6 bases). Per the germline V gene, CDR1 is SGHNT and CDR2 is YYREEE (reference sequence). The CDR3 loop spans 13 amino acids. Trimming stripped 1 base from V and 8 bases from J, with 10 bases between.

The table lists this clone with a count of one. The genes are TRBV7-3 and TRBJ1-1, with D perhaps TRBD1 (6 bases). Germline-derived CDR1 and CDR2 are SGHTA and FQGTGA. This CDR3 has 12 amino acids. V was shortened by 5 bases and J by 11 bases, with 15 bases between the two germline ends. CDR3: CASSASQGKAFF. CDR3 bases: TGTGCCAGCAGCGCCTCACAGGGCAAGGCTTTCTTT.

This clone turned up a few times. V usage is TRBV11-2 and J usage is TRBJ2-7; 9 bases align to TRBD2. This CDR3 contains 15 residues. Germline loops: CDR1 SGHAT, CDR2 FQNNGV. Trimming took 1 base from V and 3 from J; bases not matched to a gene: 4. The CDR3 coding sequence is TGTGCCAGCAGCTTAGTTGATAGCGGGAGCTACGAGCAGTACTTC. Translated: CASSLVDSGSYEQYF.

J is TRBJ2-7 and V is TRBV25-1; D not certain. There are 12 residues in the CDR3. Germline V gene lookup returns CDR1 MGHDK and CDR2 SYGVNS. V lost 5 bases and J lost 3, with 8 bases in between. This CDR3 reads CASSRWSYEQYF. The CDR3 DNA reads as TGTGCCAGCAGTAGGTGGAGCTACGAGCAGTACTTC.

This rearrangement joins TRBV6-2 or TRBV6-3 to TRBJ1-5; D is unclear. The germline CDR1 and CDR2 sequences are MNHEY and SVGEGT. V lost 0 bases and J lost 7, with 10 bases in between. The length of the CDR3 is 14 residues. For the CDR3, the DNA is TGTGCCAGCAGTTACTCGACGGTCAGGCAGCCCCAGCATTTT. Amino acids: CASSYSTVRQPQHF.

The chain employs TRBV5-1 and TRBJ2-5; D remains unclear. In germline, CDR1 is SGHRS, CDR2 YFSETQ. The CDR3 has 14 residues. V shed 0 bases and J shed 0 bases, with 6 bases lying between them. CDR3 bases: TGCGCCAGCAGCTTGGCAGGAAACCAAGAGACCCAGTACTTC. Translated, it gives CASSLAGNQETQYF.

CDR3 region: CASSSGQGDTGELFF. CDR3 bases: TGTGCCAGCAGCTCGGGACAGGGTGACACCGGGGAGCTGTTTTTT. V usage is TRBV13 and J usage is TRBJ2-2; 9 nucleotides match TRBD1. This CDR3 is built from 15 residues. CDR1 is PRHDT and CDR2 is FYEKMQ in the germline V gene (reference sequence). Trimming cost V 4 bases and J 3 bases; bases outside gene matches: 3. Together with reference TRBV13 and TRBJ2-2, the CDR3 gives the full variable domain: AAGVIQSPRHLIKEKRETATLKCYPIPRHDTVYWYQQGPGQDPQFLISFYEKMQSDKGSIPDRFSAQQFSDYHSELNMSSLELGDSALYFCASSSGQGDTGELFFGEGSRLTVL.

The chain recombines TRBV7-9 with TRBJ1-1, with 8 bases that match TRBD1. The CDR3 is 13 amino acids. Trimming at V came to 6 bases and at J to 11 bases, leaving 11 bases not matched to a gene. Germline assignment: CDR1 SEHNR and CDR2 FQNEAQ (reference sequence). The CDR3 region is CASREDRDRKAFF. The CDR3 DNA reads TGTGCCAGCAGGGAGGACAGGGACAGGAAGGCTTTCTTT.

V is TRBV3-1 (or the pseudogene TRBV3-2) and J is TRBJ2-6; D remains ambiguous. CDR1 LGHDT and CDR2 YNNKEL come from the germline V gene (reference sequence). The V end lost 4 bases, the J end lost 0 bases, and 7 bases lay between the germline ends. The CDR3 extends over 15 amino acids. This CDR3 is CASSLVFSGANVLTF. For the CDR3, the DNA is TGTGCCAGCAGCCTCGTCTTCTCTGGGGCCAACGTCCTGACTTTC.

The V and J genes are TRBV4-2 and TRBJ2-3; TRBD2 aligns across 10 bases. CDR1 and CDR2 (germline): LGHNA, YNFKEQ. V dropped 4 bases and J dropped 0; count of bases not matched to a gene: 4. The CDR3 covers 16 residues. CDR3: CASSPGLAVSTDTQYF. CDR3 nucleotide sequence: TGTGCCAGCAGCCCTGGACTAGCGGTGAGCACAGATACGCAGTATTTT.